The clone carrying this TCR beta chain was seen repeatedly, ten times or more. The sample is drawn from a study of metastatic and nonmetastatic thyroid tumors. Across the study: Thyroid patients, malignant and benign, had repertoires compared across blood and tumor or nodule tissue.

Among the patients, none had received any treatment before thyroid surgery. V was clipped by 4 bases and J by 6 bases; unmatched bases: 4. The CDR3 length is 14 residues. TCRdb re-called clones from the PCR reads using MiXCR. The sample consists of over 20,000 clones, roughly 29% of them appearing once. The chain carries TRBV12-3 or TRBV12-4 and TRBJ2-1; TRBD1 matches at 9 bases. The TCR originated in a female donor with papillary thyroid cancer or a benign thyroid nodule (not recorded which). Some clones in this sample may be carry-over from other donors' samples. Sequencing used blood. The CDR3 spells CASSWTGASNEQFF. CDR3 bases: TGTGCCAGCAGTTGGACAGGGGCTTCCAATGAGCAGTTCTTC.